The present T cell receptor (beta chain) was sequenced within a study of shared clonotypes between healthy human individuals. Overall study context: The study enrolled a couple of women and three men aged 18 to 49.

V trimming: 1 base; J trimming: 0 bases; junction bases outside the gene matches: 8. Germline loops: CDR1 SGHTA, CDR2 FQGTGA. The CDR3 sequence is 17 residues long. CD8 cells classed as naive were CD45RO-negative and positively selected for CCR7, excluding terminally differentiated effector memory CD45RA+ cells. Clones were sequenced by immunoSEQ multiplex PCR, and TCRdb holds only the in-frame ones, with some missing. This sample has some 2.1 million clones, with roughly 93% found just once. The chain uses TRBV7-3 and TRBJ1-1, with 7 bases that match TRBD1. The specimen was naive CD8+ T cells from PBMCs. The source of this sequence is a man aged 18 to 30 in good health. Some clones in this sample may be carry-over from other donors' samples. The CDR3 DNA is TGTGCCAGCAGCTTAAATCCGCACCAGGGGGTGAACACTGAAGCTTTCTTT. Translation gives CASSLNPHQGVNTEAFF.